One and the same sample provided the 15 T cell receptor beta chains below, sequenced in a study of OX40 agonist ivuxolimab in advanced cancers. This table comes from immunoSEQ multiplex PCR, and its TCRdb copy is limited to in-frame clones, with some not included. The sample lists 50,000 to 70,000 clones, 65% to 85% occurring once. The sample consisted of CD4+ or CD8+ T cells sorted from blood, taken in a trial of the OX40 agonist ivuxolimab. These TCRs come from an adult with an advanced solid tumor such as melanoma, head and neck, liver or kidney cancer.

This clone was seen a handful of times. One end of the junction does not line up with germline, which may come from a read error. For the CDR3, the DNA is TGTGCCAGTAGTCTAGAGACTAGCGGGAGTCTCACCTACGAGCAGTACTTC. It yields the protein CASSLETSGSLTYEQYF. The chain carries TRBV19 and TRBJ2-7; TRBD2 matches at 12 bases. In germline, CDR1 is LNHDA, CDR2 SQIVND (reference sequence). This CDR3 spans 17 amino acids.

The J gene is TRBJ1-1, the V gene TRBV7-9; 9 bases map to TRBD1. This CDR3 contains 16 residues. Germline lookup yields CDR1 SEHNR and CDR2 FQNEAQ (reference sequence). The trim removed 6 bases at V and 6 bases at J, leaving 14 bases unmatched. CDR3 protein: CASSYLMGTGPPEAFF. CDR3 sequence (DNA): TGTGCCAGCAGTTATCTTATGGGGACAGGGCCTCCTGAAGCTTTCTTT.

This clone was recorded only once. The sample holds other DNA sequences that translate to the same CDR3. This chain links TRBV4-1 with TRBJ1-1; no reliable D call. Germline V gene data show CDR1 as MGHRA and CDR2 as YSYEKL. This CDR3 comprises 13 residues. Trimming stripped 5 bases from V and 1 base from J, with 8 bases between. CDR3 bases: TGCGCCAGCAGCAGATTAGCGAACACTGAAGCTTTCTTT. Translation: CASSRLANTEAFF.

The chain joins TRBV7-9 to TRBJ2-7; 12 bases are shared with TRBD2. Losses at the gene ends were 4 bases for V and 0 bases for J; bases not matched to a gene: 7. The CDR3 consists of 17 residues. The V gene's germline CDR1 is SEHNR and CDR2 FQNEAQ (reference sequence). This chain's CDR3 is CASSSGTSGWSSYEQYF. CDR3 nucleotides: TGTGCCAGCAGCTCAGGGACTAGCGGGTGGAGCTCCTACGAGCAGTACTTC.

The rearrangement uses TRBV5-1 and TRBJ1-1; D is ambiguous. The CDR3 covers 15 residues. V shed 4 bases and J shed 1 base, with 14 bases lying between them. Germline V CDR1 and CDR2: SGHRS, YFSETQ. CDR3 sequence reads: CASSPTIGRNTEAFF. Here the CDR3 DNA reads TGCGCCAGCAGCCCCACTATTGGACGGAACACTGAAGCTTTCTTT.

This chain joins TRBV7-9 and TRBJ2-7; 9 bases map to TRBD1. CDR1 and CDR2 from the germline V gene are SEHNR and FQNEAQ (reference sequence). Trimming cost V 5 bases and J 3 bases; bases outside gene matches: 11. The CDR3 totals 16 residues. The DNA of the CDR3 is TGTGCCAGCAGCCCACGACCTGGACAGGGGAACTACGAGCAGTACTTC. It specifies CASSPRPGQGNYEQYF.

The V gene is TRBV6-5, the J gene TRBJ2-7; TRBD2 is a possible D gene (6 bases). Trimming removed 4 bases at V and 9 bases at J, with 10 bases between. The CDR3 runs 11 residues. Germline CDR1 is MNHEY and CDR2 is SVGAGI. The CDR3 region is CASSWGDGQYF. The CDR3, as DNA: TGTGCCAGCAGTTGGGGGGACGGGCAGTACTTC.

The chain uses TRBV15 and TRBJ1-1; D gene ambiguous. This CDR3 contains 15 residues. Trimming left V 5 bases short and J 5 bases short, with 18 bases between. Germline V gene sequence: CDR1 LNHNV, CDR2 YYDKDF (reference sequence). CDR3 protein: CATSPEESRGTEAFF. CDR3 DNA: TGTGCCACCAGCCCTGAGGAATCCAGAGGGACTGAAGCTTTCTTT.

CDR3 DNA: TGTGCCAGTAGTTTGAGAAGTATCTGGAAGACTGAAGCTTTCTTT. Protein sequence: CASSLRSIWKTEAFF. The rearrangement uses TRBV19 and TRBJ1-1; D ambiguous. Trimming pared 5 bases from V and 5 bases from J, leaving 18 bases between. CDR1 LNHDA and CDR2 SQIVND come from the germline V gene (reference sequence). CDR3 size: 15 residues.

This chain uses TRBV7-2 with TRBJ2-2, with TRBD1 as a possible D gene (5 bases). This CDR3 has 15 amino acids. The V gene lost 5 bases and the J gene lost 8 bases, with 18 bases spanning the gap. Germline CDR1 is SGHTA and CDR2 is FQGNSA. CDR3 sequence reads: CASSPHQGALGELFF. The CDR3 nucleotides read TGTGCCAGCAGCCCCCACCAGGGCGCGTTGGGGGAGCTGTTTTTT. The full variable domain, its missing parts supplied by reference TRBV7-2 and TRBJ2-2, is GAGVSQSPSNKVTEKGKDVELRCDPISGHTALYWYRQSLGQGLEFLIYFQGNSAPDKSGLPSDRFSAERTGGSVSTLTIQRTQQEDSAVYLCASSPHQGALGELFFGEGSRLTVL.

V gene TRBV28 combines with J gene TRBJ1-6; D is unclear. The CDR3 runs 14 residues. The V gene lost 3 bases and the J gene lost 7 bases, with 10 bases spanning the gap. CDR1 and CDR2 (germline): MDHEN, SYDVKM. The chain's CDR3 is CASSLVRRNSPLHF. In DNA form, the CDR3 reads TGTGCCAGCAGTTTGGTCAGGAGGAATTCACCCCTCCACTTT.

The CDR3 DNA reads as TGTGCCAGCAGTCCATTCGACGGGTTAAACACTGAAGCTTTCTTT. Protein: CASSPFDGLNTEAFF. This chain links TRBV27 with TRBJ1-1; D gene uncertain. Germline CDR1 reads MNHEY; CDR2 reads SMNVEV (reference sequence). The CDR3 length is 15 residues. Trimming removed 5 bases at V and 2 bases at J, with 15 bases between.

This chain connects TRBV9 to TRBJ2-7, with TRBD2 matching over 12 bases. J lost 7 bases, V lost 4 bases, and 9 bases had no gene match. The length of the CDR3 is 15 residues. CDR1 and CDR2 (germline): SGDLS, YYNGEE. CDR3 residues: CASSPRLAGGFEQYF. CDR3 coding DNA: TGTGCCAGCAGCCCCAGGCTAGCGGGAGGGTTTGAGCAGTACTTC.

The chain joins TRBV5-1 to TRBJ1-6, with 8 bases aligning to TRBD1. V lost 4 bases and J lost 7; bases outside the gene matches: 10. CDR1 and CDR2 (germline): SGHRS, YFSETQ. CDR3 length equals 16 residues. CDR3 region: CASSTRQGMWNSPLHF. The CDR3, as DNA: TGCGCCAGCAGCACCCGACAGGGGATGTGGAATTCACCCCTCCACTTT.

The V call is TRBV5-4, the J call TRBJ2-6, with no clear D. This CDR3 region has 14 residues. Trimming removed 3 bases from V and 0 bases from J, with 4 bases in between. Germline lookup yields CDR1 SGHNT and CDR2 YYREEE (reference sequence). Here the CDR3 reads CASSWGSGANVLTF. CDR3 sequence (DNA): TGTGCCAGCAGCTGGGGCTCTGGGGCCAACGTCCTGACTTTC.